Below, one T cell receptor beta chain is given with its context. This clone has at least ten counts. What this receptor recognizes is not known. Qualities for individual bases were not recorded, and no much larger clone is one base off. A second Seattle source provided samples from volunteer blood donors who had recovered from COVID-19. The collaborating institutions used their own protocols to collect whole blood in K2EDTA tubes. Collaborator samples were shipped for TCRbeta analysis as frozen whole blood, isolated PBMCs, or DNA extracted from either sample type. The data derive from a study of blood T cell repertoires in COVID-19 (TCRdb year 2020). With respect to the entire study: The collaborator samples originated in the United States, Italy and Spain and spanned the acute and convalescent phases of COVID-19. The repertoires were released in a freely available public database meant as a resource for research on the immune response to SARS-CoV-2. The dataset comprised deeply sampled blood TCRbeta repertoires from subjects exposed to, actively infected with, or recovered from COVID-19. A de-identified subject ID, COVID-19 status, age in years and sex were almost always included in the sample metadata. Samples were obtained from the ongoing ImmuneRACE study (first 160 participants) and from roughly 1,300 subjects provided by 6 global collaborators. Where HLA class I and class II types were available, the types were taken from metadata supplied by the sample provider, not from assay-based typing. The prospective study material was composed of cDNA or gDNA derived from T cells, B-cell-depleted T cells, or PBMCs.

On the study overall, not on this receptor specifically: The quantity of clinical and demographic metadata differed by source and by participant and was supplied without curation.

TCRbeta CDR3 regions were amplified from genomic DNA by means of the immunoSEQ Assay, a bias-controlled multiplex PCR. The paper's processing steps were these. Within the assay, amplification of reference gene primers was used to estimate how many nucleated cells each sample contained. Sequence reads were collapsed and filtered to measure the absolute abundance of every unique TCRbeta CDR3 rearrangement. For each sample, productive Simpson clonality was calculated by taking the square root of Simpson's diversity index across productive rearrangements. As stored in TCRdb, this immuneACCESS dataset retains in-frame rearrangements with V and J assigned. A fraction of the clones does not appear; measured against another copy, unresolved V genes explain less than half of the discrepancy, and the remainder lacks a known reason. V, J and clone size are taken as reported in that table, and D and trimming were inferred from the DNA itself. The table for this sample lists roughly 160,000 clones; more than 75% of them were counted only once. Jointly, the top ten make up about 2.1% of the sample.

What was sequenced was peripheral blood. The TCR was taken from a man aged 45-60 years who had recovered from COVID-19.

The nucleotide sequence reads as follows: TGTGCCAGCAGCCCGAAGGGGGCGTCGGACTATGGCTACACCTTC. It codes for CASSPKGASDYGYTF. The chain is encoded by TRBV7-3 joined to TRBJ1-2; a stretch of 7 junction bases matches TRBD1. V ends up 5 bases short and J 3 bases short, with an unmatched junction base count of 9. Per the germline V gene, SGHTA is the CDR1 and FQGTGA is the CDR2. There are 15 amino acids in the CDR3, from cysteine to phenylalanine inclusive. Solely the CDR3 DNA is kept, with 45 bases framed from the first base.